Included here is one T cell receptor (beta chain) sequence, with context. Its antigen is not identified. Data came from immunoSEQ multiplex PCR; TCRdb stores just in-frame clones and leaves some out. The repertoire holds 760,000 or so clones, with 90% to 97% as singletons. The data derive from a study of shared clonotypes between healthy human individuals. Background on the study: Sampling drew on donors who were a couple of women and three men aged 18 to 49. Per-donor plates numbered three CD4 naive, three CD4 memory, two CD8 naive and one CD8 memory. Overall study results and limits: Since donors were few, the genetic and exposure-history diversity represented was limited.

CD8 cells classed as naive were CD45RO-negative and positively selected for CCR7, excluding terminally differentiated effector memory CD45RA+ cells. CDR1 is MNHEY, CDR2 SMNVEV, per germline (reference sequence). CDR3 size: 13 residues. Deletions cut 2 bases from V and 9 bases from J, with 10 bases between. Sample: naive CD8+ T cells sorted from blood. The TCR sequence derives from a man younger than 40 in good health. The gene calls are TRBV27 and TRBJ2-2; the D gene could be TRBD1 or TRBD2 (5 bases each). This CDR3 is CASSLPEGRELFF. Here the CDR3 DNA reads TGTGCCAGCAGTTTACCTGAGGGGCGGGAGCTGTTTTTT.